The entry below gives a single T cell receptor (beta chain) sequence along with its context. The target antigen is unknown. This entry comes from a study of cytomegalovirus exposure and HLA in healthy donors. The PCR was carried out with 60 Vbeta primers and 13 Jbeta primers. Assay: immunoSEQ multiplex PCR; the TCRdb copy retains only in-frame clones and omits some. The table shows more than 150,000 clones, with roughly 87% occurring only once. General observations from the study: Later analysis associated a missense DCLRE1C variant with TCR beta V- and J-gene trimming.

This receptor was identified in a girl in the first two years of life in good health and CMV-seronegative. Sequenced material: PBMCs.

CDR3 amino acids: CATSRGVTGTVQYF. The CDR3 nucleotides are TGTGCCACCAGCAGAGGGGTAACGGGGACAGTCCAGTATTTT. The chain recombines TRBV15 with TRBJ2-3; 7 bases agree with TRBD1. The CDR3 extends over 14 amino acids. V gave up 1 base and J gave up 12 bases; unmatched junction bases: 10. Germline values: CDR1 LNHNV, CDR2 YYDKDF (reference sequence).